A selection of T cell receptor beta chains follows, all from one sample in a study of early T cells in non-severe SARS-CoV-2 infection. TCRdb re-derived calls from the 5' RACE reads in MiXCR, one entry per CDR3 protein. The sample comprises roughly 51,000 distinct CDR3 sequences, about 7.7% of which are singletons, and roughly a tenth rests with the top ten. The sample here was whole blood, taken at baseline. The receptors originated from an adult who was a healthcare worker with PCR-confirmed SARS-CoV-2 infection or an uninfected control (not recorded which). Each CDR3 is given with its conserved first and last residue. A D gene is named only where the DNA matches it firmly. Some rows have no size entry. The others give once, few or many, or a class for an expanded clone.

j_gene	len	v_gene	d_gene	abundance	CDR3nt	CDR3aa
TRBJ2-7	15	TRBV7-2	.	few	TGTGCCAGCAGCTCCGAACCTCTGGGGTCCTACGAGCAGTACTTC	CASSSEPLGSYEQYF
TRBJ2-2	16	TRBV7-9	TRBD2	few	TGTGCCAGCAGCGCCCGGACTAGCGATAACACCGGGGAGCTGTTTTTT	CASSARTSDNTGELFF
TRBJ2-1	15	TRBV24-1	TRBD2	.	TGTGCCACCAGTGGATTAGCGGGCCCCTACAATGAGCAGTTCTTC	CATSGLAGPYNEQFF
TRBJ1-1	13	TRBV20-1	TRBD1	.	TGCAGTGCCCGTACAGGGGCGACGACTGAAGCTTTCTTT	CSARTGATTEAFF
TRBJ2-7	12	TRBV7-8	.	few	TGTGCCAGCAGCCCTTCCATTTACGAGCAGTACTTC	CASSPSIYEQYF
TRBJ2-1	16	TRBV24-1	TRBD2	few	TGTGCCACCAGTGATGCTACCGGGACTAGGGCCAATGAGCAGTTCTTC	CATSDATGTRANEQFF
TRBJ2-1	19	TRBV6-2/TRBV6-3	TRBD2	.	TGTGCCAGCGGATTCCGGTCTTCAGCGGGAGGTGTTTCCTACAATGAGCAGTTCTTC	CASGFRSSAGGVSYNEQFF
TRBJ2-2	17	TRBV4-3	.	.	TGCGCCAGCAGCCAAGGTCGGGGATCCAAGAACACCGGGGAGCTGTTTTTT	CASSQGRGSKNTGELFF
TRBJ2-6	16	TRBV27	.	many	TGTGCCAGCAGTTTTAGTGGGGGAGGTGGGGCCAACGTCCTGACTTTC	CASSFSGGGGANVLTF
TRBJ2-7	16	TRBV6-2/TRBV6-3	.	.	TGTGCCAGCAGTTACTCGGCCCAGACAGGTTCCTACGAGCAGTACTTC	CASSYSAQTGSYEQYF
TRBJ2-1	18	TRBV10-2	TRBD2	.	TGCGCCAGCAGTGAGAGTGGACTAGCGGGAGCCCCCTACAATGAGCAGTTCTTC	CASSESGLAGAPYNEQFF
TRBJ2-7	12	TRBV12-3/TRBV12-4	.	.	TGTGCCAGCAGTCCGGGTCCCTACGAGCAGTACTTC	CASSPGPYEQYF
TRBJ2-6	15	TRBV9	.	many	TGTGCCAGCAGCGTCAGCCCCGCTGGGGCCAACGTCCTGACTTTC	CASSVSPAGANVLTF
TRBJ1-4	15	TRBV28	.	few	TGTGCCACCGCTCCCATTGGGCGGATTAATGAAAAACTGTTTTTT	CATAPIGRINEKLFF
TRBJ2-4	18	TRBV7-2	TRBD2	few	TGTGCCAGCAGCTCCGGACTAGCGGGAGGGTTAGCCAAAAACATTCAGTACTTC	CASSSGLAGGLAKNIQYF
TRBJ1-3	14	TRBV29-1	.	many	TGCAGCGTTGGGCACACCGCTTCTGGAAACACCATATATTTT	CSVGHTASGNTIYF
TRBJ2-3	13	TRBV6-5	TRBD1	few	TGTGCCAGCAGAAGGGGGCGCGCAGATACGCAGTATTTT	CASRRGRADTQYF
TRBJ2-1	14	TRBV6-1	.	few	TGTGCCACCTCCCGATCGACAGCCAACAATGAGCAGTTCTTC	CATSRSTANNEQFF
TRBJ2-1	16	TRBV6-2/TRBV6-3	.	.	TGTGCCAGCAGTTATTACGGGACACCCCCCTACAATGAGCAGTTCTTC	CASSYYGTPPYNEQFF
TRBJ1-1	13	TRBV6-5	.	.	TGTGCCAGCAGTCCCGTGTGGGGCACTGAAGCTTTCTTT	CASSPVWGTEAFF
TRBJ1-3	15	TRBV11-2	.	.	TGTGCCAGCAGCTTAGATTTCGTAGGTGGAAACACCATATATTTT	CASSLDFVGGNTIYF
TRBJ1-4	16	TRBV6-1	.	few	TGTGCCAGCAGACTCCCCAGGGACCCAACTAATGAAAAACTGTTTTTT	CASRLPRDPTNEKLFF
TRBJ2-3	13	TRBV28	.	many	TGTGCCAGCAGTTCAGCTAGCACAGATACGCAGTATTTT	CASSSASTDTQYF
TRBJ2-5	14	TRBV12-3/TRBV12-4	TRBD2	few	TGTGCCAGCAGTATAGCGGGAGGCCGTGAGACCCAGTACTTC	CASSIAGGRETQYF
TRBJ2-5	11	TRBV6-1	.	many	TGTGCCAGCAGGGGACAAGAGACCCAGTACTTC	CASRGQETQYF
TRBJ2-5	13	TRBV6-2/TRBV6-3	.	few	TGTGCCAGCAGGCTTGATCGGAGGGAGACCCAGTACTTC	CASRLDRRETQYF
TRBJ1-2	14	TRBV6-1	.	.	TGTGCCAGTCCAGCAGTCGGGGGCGACTATGGCTACACCTTC	CASPAVGGDYGYTF
TRBJ2-7	14	TRBV4-2	TRBD1	few	TGTGCCAGCAGGCCAGGGGGCCAAGTCCGCGAGCAGTACTTC	CASRPGGQVREQYF
TRBJ2-1	15	TRBV10-2	.	few	TGCGCCAGCAGCTTCAAGGGCGAGATCTACAATGAGCAGTTCTTC	CASSFKGEIYNEQFF
TRBJ2-2	14	TRBV7-9	.	few	TGTGCCAGCAGCTTTTTCGGGAACACCGGGGAGCTGTTTTTT	CASSFFGNTGELFF
TRBJ2-7	13	TRBV24-1	.	few	TGTGCCACCAGTTCCCCCGGGAGCTACGAGCAGTACTTC	CATSSPGSYEQYF
TRBJ2-7	13	TRBV6-1	.	many	TGTGCCAGCAGGAGCAATAGGCCGGCCGAGCAGTACTTC	CASRSNRPAEQYF
TRBJ2-7	13	TRBV6-4	.	many	TGTGCCAGCAGTGACTCCCCCTCCACCGAGCAGTACTTC	CASSDSPSTEQYF